Below, one T cell receptor (beta chain) is given with its context. The antigen remains undetermined. Fresh peripheral blood, under 11 ml, yielded the PBMCs. The CDR3 regions of TCR beta were amplified from RNA transcripts. Primed by the HTBI set, a first-round RT-PCR was run on the TCR CDR3. TCRdb re-derived calls from the multiplex PCR reads in MiXCR, one entry per CDR3 protein. The sample has under 300,000 distinct CDR3 sequences, 13% to 15% seen once. This sample is part of a study of T cells in Graves' hyperthyroidism and ophthalmopathy. Study results and limitations: Blood also held most thyroid clonotypes expanded beyond 0.001.

This clonotype originated in a woman aged 45-65 years with Graves' hyperthyroidism that later progressed to Graves' ophthalmopathy. Sample: blood.

CDR3 coding DNA: TGTGCCAGCAGCCAAGATGGACAGGGGGAATGGGGCTACACCTTC. Translation gives CASSQDGQGEWGYTF. The chain uses TRBV4-2 and TRBJ1-2, with 10 bases that match TRBD1. Germline CDR1 LGHNA, CDR2 YNFKEQ. CDR3 size: 15 residues. The trim removed 0 bases at V and 8 bases at J, leaving 6 bases unmatched.